This TCR beta chain was recorded in a study of neurological immune-mediated disorders. In TCRdb, the 5' RACE reads were re-called with MiXCR into one record per CDR3 protein. The table shows approximately 27,000 distinct CDR3 sequences, with around 25% occurring only once. Ten or more counts support this clonotype. Its antigen is unidentified. This CDR3 has 13 amino acids. V lost 5 bases and J lost 7, with 12 bases in between. CDR1 is MNHEY, CDR2 SVGAGI, per germline. Notes on the study in general: HTLV-1-associated myelopathy had the most TCR clonal expansion, while multiple sclerosis had the least, a level that fell below healthy controls.

The chain joins TRBV6-5 to TRBJ1-5; D possibly corresponds to TRBD1 (5 bases). The specimen was CD4+ T cells from blood. The TCR originated in a man aged 45-65 years with HTLV-1-associated myelopathy (HAM/TSP). The chain's CDR3 is CASSRAGVQPQHF. In DNA form, the CDR3 reads TGTGCCAGCAGTCGGGCGGGGGTGCAGCCCCAGCATTTT.